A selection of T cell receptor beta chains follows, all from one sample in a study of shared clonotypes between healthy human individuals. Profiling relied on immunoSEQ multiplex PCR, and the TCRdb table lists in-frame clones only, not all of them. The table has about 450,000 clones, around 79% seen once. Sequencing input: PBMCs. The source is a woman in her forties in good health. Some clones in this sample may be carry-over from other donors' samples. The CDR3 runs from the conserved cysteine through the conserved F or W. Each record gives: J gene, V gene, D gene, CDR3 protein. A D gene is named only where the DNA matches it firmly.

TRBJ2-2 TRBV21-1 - CASPSGRNTGELFF
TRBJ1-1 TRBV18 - CASSPGRGPEAFF
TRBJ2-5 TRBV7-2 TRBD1 CASSLKGQFQETQYF
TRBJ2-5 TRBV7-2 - CASSLNGGQRETQYF
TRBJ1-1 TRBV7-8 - CASSRDNMNTEAFF
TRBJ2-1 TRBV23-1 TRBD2 CASSHRTSGSNEQFF
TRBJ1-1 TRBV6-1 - CATLESLNTEAFF
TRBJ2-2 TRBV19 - CASSIEGGWDTGELFF
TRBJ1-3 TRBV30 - CAWSGLTFGNTIYF
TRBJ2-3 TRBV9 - CASSTQAYDTQYF
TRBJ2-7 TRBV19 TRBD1 CASSSGQGRYEQYF
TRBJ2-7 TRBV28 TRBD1 CASRSGTGVEQYF
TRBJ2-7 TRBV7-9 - CASSLGRHSYEQYF
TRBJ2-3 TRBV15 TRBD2 CATSRDLWRENTDTQYF
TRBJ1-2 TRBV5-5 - CASSLDPGANYGYTF
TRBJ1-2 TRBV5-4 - CASSSDSWNYGYTF
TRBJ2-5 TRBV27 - CASSFEAPPETQYF
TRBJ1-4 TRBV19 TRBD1 CASSKAPGQSNEKLFF
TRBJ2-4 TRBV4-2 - CASSQVAIAKNIQYF
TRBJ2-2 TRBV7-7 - CASSLGVRDWNTGELFF
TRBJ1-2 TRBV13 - CASSLFGIRYGYTF
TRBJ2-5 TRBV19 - CASSTQRGETQYF
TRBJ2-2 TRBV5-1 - CASSLGTQNTGELFF
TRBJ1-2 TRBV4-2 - CASSQAPRGRPSGGYTF
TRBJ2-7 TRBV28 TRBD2 CASTVPSGRGEQYF
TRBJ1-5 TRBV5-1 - CASRPGPNQPQHF
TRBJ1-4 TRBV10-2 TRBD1 CASRGTGANEKLFF
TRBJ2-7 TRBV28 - CASSLIGSGAYEQYF
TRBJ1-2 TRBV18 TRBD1 CASSVTGARDYGYTF
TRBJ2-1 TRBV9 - CASSVLGNNEQFF
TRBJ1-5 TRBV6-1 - CASTSPTYQPQHF
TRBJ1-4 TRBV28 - CASRTGNEKLFF
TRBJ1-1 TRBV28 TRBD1 CASSLWGTGRNTEAFF
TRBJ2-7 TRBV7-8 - CASSERGAGEQYF
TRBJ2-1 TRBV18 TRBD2 CASSPPSSGGYNEQFF
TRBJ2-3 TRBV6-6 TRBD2 CASSYFGTSPETQYF
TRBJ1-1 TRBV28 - CASSLGGLEAFF
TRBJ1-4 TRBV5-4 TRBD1 CASSTDRAAEKLFF
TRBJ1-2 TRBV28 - CASSLLLAVRVYGYTF
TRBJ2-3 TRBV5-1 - CASSLVPGSGLDTQYF
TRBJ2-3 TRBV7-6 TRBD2 CASSFAPASGRGDTQYF
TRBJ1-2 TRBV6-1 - CASSEHLEGYYGYTF
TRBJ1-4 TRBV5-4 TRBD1 CASSFDRGVEKLFF
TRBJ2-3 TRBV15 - CATSSRSQGRVDTQYF
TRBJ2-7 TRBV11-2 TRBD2 CASSLLGRELSYEQYF
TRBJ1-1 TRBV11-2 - CASSLDSGTTEAFF
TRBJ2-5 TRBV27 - CATASQGLGETQYF
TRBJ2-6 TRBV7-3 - CASSLDGSSGANVLTF
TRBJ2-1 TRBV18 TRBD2 CASSPPSGRAKNEQFF